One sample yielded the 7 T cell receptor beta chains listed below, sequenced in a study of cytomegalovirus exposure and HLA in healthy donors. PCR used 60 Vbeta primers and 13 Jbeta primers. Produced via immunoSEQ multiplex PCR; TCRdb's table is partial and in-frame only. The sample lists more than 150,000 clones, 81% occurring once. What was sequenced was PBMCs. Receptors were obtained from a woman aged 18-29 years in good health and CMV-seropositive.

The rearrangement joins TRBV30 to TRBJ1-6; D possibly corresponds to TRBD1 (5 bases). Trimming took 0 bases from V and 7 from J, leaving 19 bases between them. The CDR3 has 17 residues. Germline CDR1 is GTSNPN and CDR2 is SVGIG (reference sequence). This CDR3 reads CAWSVRSAGKGNSPLHF. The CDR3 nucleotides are TGTGCCTGGAGTGTACGGTCGGCAGGGAAGGGGAATTCACCCCTCCACTTT.

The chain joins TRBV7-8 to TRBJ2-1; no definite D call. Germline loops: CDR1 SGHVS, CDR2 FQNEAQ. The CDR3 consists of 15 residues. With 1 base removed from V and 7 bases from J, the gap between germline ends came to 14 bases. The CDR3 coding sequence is TGTGCCAGCAGCTTAGAGGCTAGGTTATTGAATGAGCAGTTCTTC. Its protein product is CASSLEARLLNEQFF.

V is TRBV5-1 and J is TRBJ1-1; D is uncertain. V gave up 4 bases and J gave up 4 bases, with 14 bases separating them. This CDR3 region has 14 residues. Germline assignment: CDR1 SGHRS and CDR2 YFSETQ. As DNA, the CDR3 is TGCGCCAGCAGCGTTACGCGGGGTGTCACTGAAGCTTTCTTT. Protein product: CASSVTRGVTEAFF.

The CDR3 here is CASSLGAYQETQYF. CDR3 nucleotide sequence: TGTGCCAGCAGCTTAGGGGCGTACCAAGAGACCCAGTACTTC. The gene calls are TRBV7-9 and TRBJ2-5; no reliable D call. Trimming shortened V by 1 base and J by 0 bases, and 6 bases separated the two germline ends. Germline assignment: CDR1 SEHNR and CDR2 FQNEAQ (reference sequence). This CDR3 spans 14 amino acids.

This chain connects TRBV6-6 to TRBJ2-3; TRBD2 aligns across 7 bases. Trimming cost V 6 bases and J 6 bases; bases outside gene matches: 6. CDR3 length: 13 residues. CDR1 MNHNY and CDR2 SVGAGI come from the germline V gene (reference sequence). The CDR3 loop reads CASSYGGWDTQYF. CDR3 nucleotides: TGTGCCAGCAGCTACGGGGGGTGGGATACGCAGTATTTT.

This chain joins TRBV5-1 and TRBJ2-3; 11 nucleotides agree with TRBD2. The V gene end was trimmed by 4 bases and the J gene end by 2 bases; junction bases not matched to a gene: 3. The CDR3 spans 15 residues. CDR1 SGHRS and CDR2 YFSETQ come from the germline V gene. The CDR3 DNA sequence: TGCGCCAGCAGCCCGACTAGCGGGGCCACAGATACGCAGTATTTT. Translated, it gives CASSPTSGATDTQYF.

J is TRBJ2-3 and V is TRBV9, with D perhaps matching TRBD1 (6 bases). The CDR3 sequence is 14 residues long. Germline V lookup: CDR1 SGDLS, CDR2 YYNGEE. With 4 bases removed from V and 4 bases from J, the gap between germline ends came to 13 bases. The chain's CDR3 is CASSPRGAADTQYF. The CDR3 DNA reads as TGTGCCAGCAGCCCCAGGGGAGCGGCAGATACGCAGTATTTT.